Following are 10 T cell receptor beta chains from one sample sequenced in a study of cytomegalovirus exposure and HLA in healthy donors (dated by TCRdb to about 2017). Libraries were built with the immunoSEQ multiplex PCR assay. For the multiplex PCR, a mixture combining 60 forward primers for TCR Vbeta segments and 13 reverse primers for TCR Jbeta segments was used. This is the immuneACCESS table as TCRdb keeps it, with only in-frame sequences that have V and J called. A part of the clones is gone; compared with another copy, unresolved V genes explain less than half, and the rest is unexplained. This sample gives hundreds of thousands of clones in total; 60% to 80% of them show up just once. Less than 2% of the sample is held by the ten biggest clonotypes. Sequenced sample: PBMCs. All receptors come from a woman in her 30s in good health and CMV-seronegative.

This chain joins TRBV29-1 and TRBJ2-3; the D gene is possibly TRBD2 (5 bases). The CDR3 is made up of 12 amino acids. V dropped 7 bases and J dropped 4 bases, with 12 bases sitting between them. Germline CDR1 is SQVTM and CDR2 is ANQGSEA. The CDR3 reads CSAQDWPDTQYF. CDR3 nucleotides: TGCAGCGCGCAGGACTGGCCAGATACGCAGTATTTT.

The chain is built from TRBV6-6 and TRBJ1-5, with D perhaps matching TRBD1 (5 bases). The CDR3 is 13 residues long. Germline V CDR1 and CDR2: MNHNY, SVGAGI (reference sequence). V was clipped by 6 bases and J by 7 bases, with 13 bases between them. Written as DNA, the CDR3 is TGTGCCAGCAGCTCTCTTCGGGGGCAGCCCCAGCATTTT. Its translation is CASSSLRGQPQHF.

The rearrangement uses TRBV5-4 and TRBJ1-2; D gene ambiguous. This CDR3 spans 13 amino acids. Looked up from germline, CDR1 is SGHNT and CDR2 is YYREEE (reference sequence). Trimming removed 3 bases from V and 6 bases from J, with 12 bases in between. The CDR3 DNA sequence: TGTGCCAGCAGCTATTCTGCGGGGAATGGCTACACCTTC. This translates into CASSYSAGNGYTF.

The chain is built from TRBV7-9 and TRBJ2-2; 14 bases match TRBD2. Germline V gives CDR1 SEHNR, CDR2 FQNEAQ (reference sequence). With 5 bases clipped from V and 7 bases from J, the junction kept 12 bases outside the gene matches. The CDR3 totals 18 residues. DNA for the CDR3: TGTGCCAGCAGCGCCGGGACTAGCGGGGGCCCCTCGGACGGGGAGCTGTTTTTT. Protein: CASSAGTSGGPSDGELFF.

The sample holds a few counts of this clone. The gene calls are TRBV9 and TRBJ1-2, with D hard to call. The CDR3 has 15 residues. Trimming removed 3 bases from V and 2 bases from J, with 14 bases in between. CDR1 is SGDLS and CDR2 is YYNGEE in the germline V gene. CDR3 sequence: CASSGERGWNYGYTF. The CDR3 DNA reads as TGTGCCAGCAGCGGCGAAAGAGGATGGAACTATGGCTACACCTTC.

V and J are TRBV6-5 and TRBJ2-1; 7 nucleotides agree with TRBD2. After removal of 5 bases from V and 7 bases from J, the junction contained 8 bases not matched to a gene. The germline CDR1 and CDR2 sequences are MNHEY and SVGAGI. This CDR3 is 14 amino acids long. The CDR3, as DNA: TGTGCCAGCAGTGATGGCGGGAGAAGTAATGAGCAGTTCTTC. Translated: CASSDGGRSNEQFF.

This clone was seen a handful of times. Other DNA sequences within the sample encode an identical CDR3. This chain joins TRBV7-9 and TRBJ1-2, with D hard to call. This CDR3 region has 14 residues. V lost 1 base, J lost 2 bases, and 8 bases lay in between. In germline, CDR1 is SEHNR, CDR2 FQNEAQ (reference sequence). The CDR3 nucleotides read TGTGCCAGCAGCTTAGTTTCCGGGAACTATGGCTACACCTTC. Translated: CASSLVSGNYGYTF.

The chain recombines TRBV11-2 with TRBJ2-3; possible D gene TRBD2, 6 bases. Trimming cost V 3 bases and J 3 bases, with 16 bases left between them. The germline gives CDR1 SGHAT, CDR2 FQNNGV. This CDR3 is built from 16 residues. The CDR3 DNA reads TGTGCCAGCAGCTTTTTTTCAACAGGACTAACAGATACGCAGTATTTT. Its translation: CASSFFSTGLTDTQYF.

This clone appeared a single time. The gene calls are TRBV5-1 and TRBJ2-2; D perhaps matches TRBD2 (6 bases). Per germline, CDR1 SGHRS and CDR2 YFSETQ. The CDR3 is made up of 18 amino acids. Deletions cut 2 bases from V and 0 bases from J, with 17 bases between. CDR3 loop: CASSFRSPRDSNTGELFF. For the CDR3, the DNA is TGCGCCAGCAGCTTCCGTTCCCCCCGGGACTCGAACACCGGGGAGCTGTTTTTT.

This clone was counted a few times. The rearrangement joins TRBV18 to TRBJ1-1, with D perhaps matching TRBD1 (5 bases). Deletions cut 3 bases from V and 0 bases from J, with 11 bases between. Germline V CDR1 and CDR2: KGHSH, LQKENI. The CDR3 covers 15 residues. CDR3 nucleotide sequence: TGTGCCAGCTCACCGGGGCCGCCCGTGAACACTGAAGCTTTCTTT. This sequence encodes CASSPGPPVNTEAFF.